This T cell receptor beta chain was observed in a study of human T cells and chemical hapten exposure. V lost 10 bases, J lost 5 bases, and 29 bases lay in between. The CDR3 sequence is 18 residues long. Germline V gene lookup returns CDR1 MNHEY and CDR2 SMNVEV (reference sequence). TCRdb re-analysed the RACE reads in MiXCR, keeping a single row per CDR3 protein. The sample carries 300,000 to 450,000 distinct CDR3 sequences, about 5.1% recorded once. Ten or more counts support this clonotype. The time point here: pre-sensitization, week 0. Regarding treatment: therapeutic diphenylcyclopropenone sensitization with weekly scalp DPC.

The source material was whole blood, sampled in connection with sensitization to the hapten diphenylcyclopropenone (DPC). This clonotype was obtained from a woman in her fifties or sixties with alopecia areata. Some clones in this sample may be carry-over from other donors' samples. The chain recombines TRBV27 with TRBJ2-2; D remains ambiguous. In DNA form, the CDR3 reads TGTGCCACCGCTTCCGGGTCTTGGGCAGTTCAGAAGACCGGGGAGCTGTTTTTT. Its translation: CATASGSWAVQKTGELFF.